The 14 T cell receptor beta chains below all came from one sample that was sequenced in a study of blood T cell repertoires in COVID-19. Data came from immunoSEQ multiplex PCR; TCRdb stores just in-frame clones and leaves some out. Of roughly 250,000 clones listed, about 88% were seen once; the top ten hold about 1.5%. Sequencing used PBMCs or T cells enriched from blood (not recorded which). Receptors were obtained from a woman aged 50 to 60 who had recovered from COVID-19.

This clone has just a few counts. This chain links TRBV29-1 with TRBJ2-1; TRBD1 agrees at 8 bases. V lost 4 bases to trimming and J lost 0 bases; unmatched junction nucleotides: 14. The CDR3 spans 18 residues. Germline V gene sequence: CDR1 SQVTM, CDR2 ANQGSEA. CDR3 in amino acids: CSVVGPETGESSYNEQFF. The CDR3, as DNA: TGCAGCGTTGTAGGGCCTGAGACAGGGGAGAGCTCCTACAATGAGCAGTTCTTC.

The chain combines TRBV2 with TRBJ1-1, with a tentative D call TRBD1 (5 bases). Germline values: CDR1 SNHLY, CDR2 FYNNEI. There are 22 residues in the CDR3. Trimming pared 4 bases from V and 1 base from J, leaving 34 bases between. CDR3 protein: CASSVTRGLPLLVVGGNTEAFF. DNA of the CDR3: TGTGCCAGCAGTGTCACTCGGGGGTTGCCGCTACTAGTGGTTGGTGGGAACACTGAAGCTTTCTTT.

The V gene is TRBV7-9, the J gene TRBJ2-5; 8 nucleotides match TRBD2. The ends lost 4 bases at V and 4 bases at J; junction bases unmatched: 11. Germline V gene data show CDR1 as SEHNR and CDR2 as FQNEAQ (reference sequence). The CDR3 is made up of 16 amino acids. The CDR3 loop is CASSSVRREERETQYF. The CDR3 nucleotides are TGTGCCAGCAGCTCCGTCCGGCGGGAGGAGCGAGAGACCCAGTACTTC.

V gene TRBV2 combines with J gene TRBJ2-1; D not certain. CDR3 length: 16 amino acids. V lost 3 bases and J 4 bases, leaving 16 bases between the germline ends. In germline, CDR1 is SNHLY, CDR2 FYNNEI. The CDR3 reads CASSDYSIGLYNEQFF. The DNA of the CDR3 is TGTGCCAGCAGTGACTACAGCATAGGCCTGTACAATGAGCAGTTCTTC.

The chain recombines TRBV10-3 with TRBJ2-3; 9 positions agree with TRBD2. With V trimmed by 10 bases and J by 4 bases, 12 bases remained unmatched. This CDR3 contains 15 residues. From germline, CDR1 is ENHRY and CDR2 SYGVKD. CDR3 in DNA: TGTGCCACCGGACCCGGGACTAGCACGGCAGATACGCAGTATTTT. It is translated as CATGPGTSTADTQYF.

This sequence joins TRBV15 and TRBJ2-1; 9 bases match TRBD2. V shed 2 bases and J 3 bases; nucleotides not matched to a gene: 5. The CDR3 loop spans 16 amino acids. Looked up from germline, CDR1 is LNHNV and CDR2 is YYDKDF (reference sequence). CDR3 sequence: CATSRPRLADYNEQFF. The DNA of the CDR3 is TGTGCCACCAGCAGACCCAGACTAGCGGACTACAATGAGCAGTTCTTC.

The V call is TRBV19, the J call TRBJ2-1; 8 bases line up with TRBD1. The V and J ends lost 3 bases and 0 bases, in that order; junction bases with no gene match: 4. Germline assignment: CDR1 LNHDA and CDR2 SQIVND (reference sequence). The CDR3 has 16 residues. CDR3: CASSIRQGISYNEQFF. The CDR3 DNA reads as TGTGCCAGTAGTATTAGACAGGGGATCTCCTACAATGAGCAGTTCTTC.

J is TRBJ2-3 and V is TRBV27, with TRBD1 as a possible D gene (5 bases). This CDR3 spans 14 amino acids. The V end lost 5 bases, the J end lost 0 bases, and 9 bases lay between the germline ends. From germline, CDR1 is MNHEY and CDR2 SMNVEV (reference sequence). The CDR3, as DNA: TGTGCCAGCAGTGGCCAGGGCAGCACAGATACGCAGTATTTT. Translating gives CASSGQGSTDTQYF.

The V call is TRBV3-1 (or the pseudogene TRBV3-2), the J call TRBJ1-3; no clear D gene. This CDR3 is built from 15 residues. V was clipped by 0 bases and J by 2 bases, with 8 bases between them. Germline V gives CDR1 LGHDT, CDR2 YNNKEL (reference sequence). The CDR3 is CASSQDTVPGNTIYF. The CDR3 DNA reads TGTGCCAGCAGCCAAGATACAGTTCCTGGAAACACCATATATTTT.

The chain couples TRBV30 to TRBJ1-6; possibly TRBD1 for D (6 bases). The CDR3 totals 15 residues. The V and J ends lost 4 bases and 7 bases respectively, with 17 bases between them. Germline loops: CDR1 GTSNPN, CDR2 SVGIG (reference sequence). The chain's CDR3 is CAWTTNGGANSPLHF. DNA of the CDR3: TGTGCCTGGACGACTAACGGGGGGGCAAATTCACCCCTCCACTTT. The full variable domain, with the rest looked up from reference TRBV30 and TRBJ1-6, is SQTIHQWPATLVQPVGSPLSLECTVEGTSNPNLYWYRQAAGRGLQLLFYSVGIGQISSEVPQNLSASRPQDRQFILSSKKLLLSDSGFYLCAWTTNGGANSPLHFGNGTRLTVT.

This rearrangement joins TRBV10-3 to TRBJ1-4; 7 nucleotides match TRBD1. Germline assignment: CDR1 ENHRY and CDR2 SYGVKD. The CDR3 sequence is 13 residues long. Trimming removed 4 bases from V and 6 bases from J; junction bases left unmatched: 2. CDR3 residues: CAISGQGDEKLFF. The CDR3 bases are TGTGCCATCAGTGGACAGGGTGATGAAAAACTGTTTTTT.

The chain links TRBV25-1 to TRBJ1-6; 9 nucleotides agree with TRBD1. The germline CDR1 and CDR2 sequences are MGHDK and SYGVNS. The junction had 5 bases not matched to a gene; V was cut back by 7 bases and J by 7 bases. The CDR3 spans 14 residues. CDR3 DNA: TGTGCCAGCACTACAGGGGGCTGGAATTCACCCCTCCACTTT. The encoded protein is CASTTGGWNSPLHF.

This chain joins TRBV24-1 and TRBJ1-5; possibly TRBD1 for D (6 bases). Deletions cut 3 bases from V and 5 bases from J, with 13 bases between. The V gene's germline CDR1 is KGHDR and CDR2 SFDVKD. The CDR3 is made up of 15 amino acids. The CDR3 sequence: CATSDPQQGDQPQHF. CDR3 DNA: TGTGCCACCAGTGATCCCCAACAGGGCGATCAGCCCCAGCATTTT.

V gene TRBV2 combines with J gene TRBJ1-1; possibly TRBD1 for D (6 bases). Germline V lookup: CDR1 SNHLY, CDR2 FYNNEI. Trimming took 8 bases from V and 6 from J, leaving 19 bases between them. The CDR3 length is 14 residues. As DNA, the CDR3 is TGTGCCAGCCTTATACAGGGTCCTGCGGCTGAAGCTTTCTTT. Its protein is CASLIQGPAAEAFF.